This paragraph covers one T cell receptor (beta chain) sequence. Its antigen is not known. The data were obtained in a study of type 1 regulatory T cells. Whole-study context: T-allo10 is a Tr1-enriched, alloantigen-specific CD4 T cell product made in vitro.

This CDR3 comprises 13 residues. V lost 3 bases and J lost 5, with 11 bases in between. Germline V gene data show CDR1 as SEHNR and CDR2 as FQNEAQ (reference sequence). MiXCR, applied by TCRdb to the reads, yields one record per CDR3 protein. The sample yields about 74,000 distinct CDR3 sequences, about 69% seen once. The rearrangement uses TRBV7-9 and TRBJ2-7; D possibly uses TRBD1 or TRBD2 (5 bases each). The sequenced material came from cultured T cells, either the whole culture or a sorted T cell fraction (not recorded which). Subset here: Tr1-enriched cell product generated in vitro against host alloantigens. This clonotype was obtained from a human donor in good health. In DNA, the CDR3 is TGTGCCAGCAGCTTGGGGACGGTCCACGAGCAGTACTTC. Encoded protein: CASSLGTVHEQYF.